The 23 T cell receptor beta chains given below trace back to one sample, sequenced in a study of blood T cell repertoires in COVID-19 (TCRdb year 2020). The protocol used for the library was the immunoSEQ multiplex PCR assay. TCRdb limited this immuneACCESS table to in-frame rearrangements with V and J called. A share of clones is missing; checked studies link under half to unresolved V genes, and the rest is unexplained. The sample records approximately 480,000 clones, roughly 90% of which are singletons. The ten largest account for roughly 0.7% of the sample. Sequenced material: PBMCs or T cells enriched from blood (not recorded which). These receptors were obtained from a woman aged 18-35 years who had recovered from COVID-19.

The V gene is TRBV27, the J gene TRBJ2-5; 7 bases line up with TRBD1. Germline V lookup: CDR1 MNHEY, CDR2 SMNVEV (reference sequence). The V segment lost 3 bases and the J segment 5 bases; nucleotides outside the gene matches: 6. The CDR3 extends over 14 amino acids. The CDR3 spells CASSFADRVETQYF. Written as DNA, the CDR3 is TGTGCCAGCAGTTTCGCCGACAGGGTTGAGACCCAGTACTTC.

CDR3 sequence: CASSLGTDTEAFF. The CDR3, as DNA: TGCGCCAGCAGCTTGGGAACTGACACTGAAGCTTTCTTT. The gene calls are TRBV5-1 and TRBJ1-1; D remains ambiguous. The CDR3 runs 13 residues. The V and J ends lost 0 bases and 3 bases respectively, with 6 bases between them. From germline, CDR1 is SGHRS and CDR2 YFSETQ. The whole variable domain, filled in from reference TRBV5-1 and TRBJ1-1, reads KAGVTQTPRYLIKTRGQQVTLSCSPISGHRSVSWYQQTPGQGLQFLFEYFSETQRNKGNFPGRFSGRQFSNSRSEMNVSTLELGDSALYLCASSLGTDTEAFFGQGTRLTVV.

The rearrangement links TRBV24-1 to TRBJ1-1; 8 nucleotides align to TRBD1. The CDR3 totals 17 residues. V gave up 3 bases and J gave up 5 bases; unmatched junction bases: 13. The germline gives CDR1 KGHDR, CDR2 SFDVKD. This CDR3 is CATSDRTGGSGKTEAFF. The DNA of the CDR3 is TGTGCCACCAGTGATAGAACAGGGGGTTCTGGGAAAACTGAAGCTTTCTTT.

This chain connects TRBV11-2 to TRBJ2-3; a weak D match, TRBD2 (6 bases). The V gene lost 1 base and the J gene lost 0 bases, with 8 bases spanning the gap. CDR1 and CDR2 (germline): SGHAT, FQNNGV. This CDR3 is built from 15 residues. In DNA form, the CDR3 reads TGTGCCAGCAGCTTAGGAGGGACTAGCACAGATACGCAGTATTTT. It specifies CASSLGGTSTDTQYF.

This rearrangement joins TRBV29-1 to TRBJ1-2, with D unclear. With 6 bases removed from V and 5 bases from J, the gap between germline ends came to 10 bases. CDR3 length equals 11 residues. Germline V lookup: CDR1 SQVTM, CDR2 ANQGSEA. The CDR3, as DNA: TGCAGCGTCCCCTATGAGTATGGCTACACCTTC. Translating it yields CSVPYEYGYTF.

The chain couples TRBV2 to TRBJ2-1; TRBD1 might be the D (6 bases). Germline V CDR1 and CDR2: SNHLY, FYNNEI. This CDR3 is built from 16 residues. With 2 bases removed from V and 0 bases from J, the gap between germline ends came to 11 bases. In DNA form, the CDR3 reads TGTGCCAGCAGTGAATTAACAGGGAGCTCCTACAATGAGCAGTTCTTC. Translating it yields CASSELTGSSYNEQFF. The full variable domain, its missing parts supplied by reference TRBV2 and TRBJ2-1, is EPEVTQTPSHQVTQMGQEVILRCVPISNHLYFYWYRQILGQKVEFLVSFYNNEISEKSEIFDDQFSVERPDGSNFTLKIRSTKLEDSAMYFCASSELTGSSYNEQFFGPGTRLTVL.

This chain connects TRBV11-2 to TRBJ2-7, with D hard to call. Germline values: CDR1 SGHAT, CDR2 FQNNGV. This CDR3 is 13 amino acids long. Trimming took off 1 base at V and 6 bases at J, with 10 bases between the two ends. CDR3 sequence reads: CASSLGRTGEQYF. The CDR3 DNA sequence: TGTGCCAGCAGCTTAGGTCGAACCGGCGAGCAGTACTTC.

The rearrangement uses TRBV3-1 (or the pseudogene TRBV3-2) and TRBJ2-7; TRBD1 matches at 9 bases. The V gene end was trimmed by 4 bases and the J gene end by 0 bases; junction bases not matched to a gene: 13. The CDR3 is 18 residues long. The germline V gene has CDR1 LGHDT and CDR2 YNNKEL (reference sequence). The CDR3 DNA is TGTGCCAGCAGCCCCTCCGGGACAGGGAACCGGGGCTCCTACGAGCAGTACTTC. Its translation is CASSPSGTGNRGSYEQYF.

This CDR3 reads CASSDREGEKLFF. The CDR3 coding sequence is TGTGCCAGCAGTGACAGGGAAGGGGAAAAACTGTTTTTT. This chain links TRBV2 with TRBJ1-4, with D possibly matching TRBD1 (5 bases). V was trimmed by 3 bases and J by 8 bases, leaving 10 bases between them. The CDR3 is 13 residues long. Germline V CDR1 and CDR2: SNHLY, FYNNEI.

The CDR3 spells CASSQGQGGFMNTEAFF. In DNA, the CDR3 is TGCGCCAGCAGCCAAGGACAGGGCGGTTTCATGAACACTGAAGCTTTCTTT. The chain links TRBV4-1 to TRBJ1-1; 7 bases match TRBD1. Trimming removed 1 base from V and 0 bases from J; junction bases left unmatched: 8. The CDR3 has 17 residues. Germline V CDR1 and CDR2: MGHRA, YSYEKL.

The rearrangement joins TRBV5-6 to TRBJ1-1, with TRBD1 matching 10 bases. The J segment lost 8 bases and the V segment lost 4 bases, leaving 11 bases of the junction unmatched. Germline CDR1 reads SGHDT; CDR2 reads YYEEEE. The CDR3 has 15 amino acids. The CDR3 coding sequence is TGTGCCAGCAGCGGTGCCGCGACAGGGGGCCTCGAAGCTTTCTTT. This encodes CASSGAATGGLEAFF.

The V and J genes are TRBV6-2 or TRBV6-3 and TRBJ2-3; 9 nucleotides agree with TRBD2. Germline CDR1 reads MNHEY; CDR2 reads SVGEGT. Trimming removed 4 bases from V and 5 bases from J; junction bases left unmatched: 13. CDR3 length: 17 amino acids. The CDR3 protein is CASSSLSGGGAKDTQYF. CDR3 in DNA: TGTGCCAGCAGTTCCCTTTCCGGCGGGGGGGCGAAAGATACGCAGTATTTT.

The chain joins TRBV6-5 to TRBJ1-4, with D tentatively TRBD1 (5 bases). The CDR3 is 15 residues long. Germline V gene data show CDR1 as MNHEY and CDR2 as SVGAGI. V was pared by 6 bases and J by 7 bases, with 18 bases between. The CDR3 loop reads CASSLNDGRGEKLFF. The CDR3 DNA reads TGTGCCAGCAGCCTAAACGACGGAAGGGGTGAAAAACTGTTTTTT.

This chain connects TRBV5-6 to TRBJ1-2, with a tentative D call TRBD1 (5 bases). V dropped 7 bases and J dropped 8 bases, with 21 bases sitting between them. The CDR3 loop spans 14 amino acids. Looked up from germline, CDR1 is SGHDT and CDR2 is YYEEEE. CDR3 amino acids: CASAPGPGERGYTF. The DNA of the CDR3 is TGTGCCAGCGCCCCGGGGCCGGGGGAGCGAGGCTACACCTTC.

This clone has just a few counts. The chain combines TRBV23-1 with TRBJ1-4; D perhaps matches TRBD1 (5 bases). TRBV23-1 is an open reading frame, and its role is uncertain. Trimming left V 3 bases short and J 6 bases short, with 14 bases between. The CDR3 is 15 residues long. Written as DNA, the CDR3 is TGCGCCAGCAGTCACTCAGGGATTGCAGATGAAAAACTGTTTTTT. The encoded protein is CASSHSGIADEKLFF.

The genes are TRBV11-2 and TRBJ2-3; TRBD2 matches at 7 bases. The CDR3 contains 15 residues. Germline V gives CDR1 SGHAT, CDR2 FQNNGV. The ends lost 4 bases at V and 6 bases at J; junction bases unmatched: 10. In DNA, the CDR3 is TGTGCCAGCAGCTCTACCAGCGGGGAGTCGGATACGCAGTATTTT. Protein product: CASSSTSGESDTQYF.

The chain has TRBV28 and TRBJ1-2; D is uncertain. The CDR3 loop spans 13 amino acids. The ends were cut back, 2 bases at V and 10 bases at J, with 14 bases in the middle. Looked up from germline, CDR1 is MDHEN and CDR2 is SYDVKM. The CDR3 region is CASSLGGRRTYTF. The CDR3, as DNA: TGTGCCAGCAGTTTAGGAGGGAGAAGAACCTACACCTTC.

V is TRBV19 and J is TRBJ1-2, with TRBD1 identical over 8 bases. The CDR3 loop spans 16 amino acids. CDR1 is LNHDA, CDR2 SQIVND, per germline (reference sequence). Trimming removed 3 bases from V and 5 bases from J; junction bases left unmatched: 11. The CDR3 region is CASSIDGTGESYGYTF. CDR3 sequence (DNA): TGTGCCAGTAGTATTGATGGGACAGGCGAGTCGTATGGCTACACCTTC.

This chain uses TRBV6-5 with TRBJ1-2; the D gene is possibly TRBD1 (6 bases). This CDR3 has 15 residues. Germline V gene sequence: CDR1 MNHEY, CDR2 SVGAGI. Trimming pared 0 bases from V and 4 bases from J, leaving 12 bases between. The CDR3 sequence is CASSYSRGQTYGYTF. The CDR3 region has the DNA TGTGCCAGCAGTTACTCGAGAGGACAGACCTATGGCTACACCTTC.

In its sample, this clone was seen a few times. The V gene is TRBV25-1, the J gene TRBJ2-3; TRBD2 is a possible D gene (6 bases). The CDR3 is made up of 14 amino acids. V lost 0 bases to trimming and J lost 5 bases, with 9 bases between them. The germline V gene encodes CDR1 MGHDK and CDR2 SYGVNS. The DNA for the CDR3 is TGTGCCAGCAGTGAATACGGGGGAGTAGATACGCAGTATTTT. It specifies CASSEYGGVDTQYF.

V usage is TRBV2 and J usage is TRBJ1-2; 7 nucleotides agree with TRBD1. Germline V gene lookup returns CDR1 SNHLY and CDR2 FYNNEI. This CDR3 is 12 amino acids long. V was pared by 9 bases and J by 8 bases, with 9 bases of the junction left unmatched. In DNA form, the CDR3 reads TGTGCCAGTCGGACAGGTTTGAAAGGCTACACCTTC. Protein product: CASRTGLKGYTF.

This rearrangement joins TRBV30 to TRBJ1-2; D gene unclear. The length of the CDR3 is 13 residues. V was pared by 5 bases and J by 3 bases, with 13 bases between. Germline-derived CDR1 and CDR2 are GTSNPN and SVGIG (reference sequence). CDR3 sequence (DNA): TGTGCCTGGGGCGAGAGGCCAGACTATGGCTACACCTTC. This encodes CAWGERPDYGYTF.

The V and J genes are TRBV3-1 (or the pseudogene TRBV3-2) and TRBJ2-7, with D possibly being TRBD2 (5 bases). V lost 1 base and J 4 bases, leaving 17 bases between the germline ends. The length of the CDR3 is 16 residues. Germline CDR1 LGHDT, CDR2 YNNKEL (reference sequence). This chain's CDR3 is CASSQGVGLETYEQYF. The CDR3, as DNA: TGTGCCAGCAGCCAAGGTGTCGGACTCGAGACTTACGAGCAGTACTTC.